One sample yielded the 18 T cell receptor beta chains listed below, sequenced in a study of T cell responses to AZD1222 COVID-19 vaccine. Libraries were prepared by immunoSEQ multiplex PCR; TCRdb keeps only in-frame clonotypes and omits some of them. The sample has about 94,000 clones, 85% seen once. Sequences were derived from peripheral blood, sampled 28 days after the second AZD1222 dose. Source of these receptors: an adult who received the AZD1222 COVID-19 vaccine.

The CDR3 spells CASSFTSGTGAFF. As DNA, the CDR3 is TGTGCCAGCAGCTTTACGAGCGGCACGGGGGCTTTCTTT. V gene TRBV7-8 combines with J gene TRBJ1-1; D gene ambiguous. Between the trimmed V and J ends, which lost 3 bases and 11 bases, there was a span of 16 bases. The CDR3 totals 13 residues. CDR1 is SGHVS, CDR2 FQNEAQ, per germline.

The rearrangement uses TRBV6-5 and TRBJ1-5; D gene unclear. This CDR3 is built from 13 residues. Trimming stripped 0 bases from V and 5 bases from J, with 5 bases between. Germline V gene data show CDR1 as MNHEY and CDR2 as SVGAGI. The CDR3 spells CASSYSLDQPQHF. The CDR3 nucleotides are TGTGCCAGCAGTTACTCTCTCGATCAGCCCCAGCATTTT.

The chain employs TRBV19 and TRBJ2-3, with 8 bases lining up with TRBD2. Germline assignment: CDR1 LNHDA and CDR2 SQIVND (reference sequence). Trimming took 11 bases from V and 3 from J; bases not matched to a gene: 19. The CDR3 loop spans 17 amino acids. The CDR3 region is CASLAGGAGLWTDTQYF. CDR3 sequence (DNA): TGTGCCTCACTGGCGGGGGGCGCAGGTCTTTGGACAGATACGCAGTATTTT.

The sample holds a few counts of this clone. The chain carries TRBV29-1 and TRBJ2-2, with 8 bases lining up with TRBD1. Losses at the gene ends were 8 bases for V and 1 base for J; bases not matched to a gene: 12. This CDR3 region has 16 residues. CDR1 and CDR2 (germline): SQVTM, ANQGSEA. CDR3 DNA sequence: TGCAGCACCGTAGTAGGGACAGGATGGAACACCGGGGAGCTGTTTTTT. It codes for CSTVVGTGWNTGELFF.

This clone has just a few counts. CDR3 in amino acids: CASKEGSGVVYNEQFF. CDR3 sequence (DNA): TGTGCCAGCAAGGAAGGTAGCGGGGTCGTTTACAATGAGCAGTTCTTC. The rearrangement links TRBV6-4 to TRBJ2-1; 8 bases map to TRBD2. Germline CDR1 is MRHNA and CDR2 is SNTAGT. This CDR3 is built from 16 residues. With 7 bases clipped from V and 4 bases from J, the junction kept 12 bases outside the gene matches.

CDR3 loop: CASFRMGRGSHNEQFF. CDR3 DNA sequence: TGTGCCAGCTTCCGAATGGGGAGGGGGTCCCACAATGAGCAGTTCTTC. V usage is TRBV28 and J usage is TRBJ2-1; possible D gene TRBD2, 7 bases. CDR1 is MDHEN and CDR2 is SYDVKM in the germline V gene. CDR3 length: 16 residues. V lost 8 bases to trimming and J lost 5 bases, with 22 bases between them. Complete variable domain (other parts from reference TRBV28 and TRBJ2-1): DVKVTQSSRYLVKRTGEKVFLECVQDMDHENMFWYRQDPGLGLRLIYFSYDVKMKEKGDIPEGYSVSREKKERFSLILESASTNQTSMYLCASFRMGRGSHNEQFFGPGTRLTVL.

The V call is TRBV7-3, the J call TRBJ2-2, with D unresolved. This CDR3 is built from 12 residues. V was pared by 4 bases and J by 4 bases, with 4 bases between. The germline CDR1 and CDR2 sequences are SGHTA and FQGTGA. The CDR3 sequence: CASSSGTGELFF. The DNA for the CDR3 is TGTGCCAGCAGCTCAGGCACCGGGGAGCTGTTTTTT. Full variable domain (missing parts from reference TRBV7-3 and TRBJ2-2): GAGVSQTPSNKVTEKGKYVELRCDPISGHTALYWYRQSLGQGPEFLIYFQGTGAADDSGLPNDRFFAVRPEGSVSTLKIQRTERGDSAVYLCASSSGTGELFFGEGSRLTVL.

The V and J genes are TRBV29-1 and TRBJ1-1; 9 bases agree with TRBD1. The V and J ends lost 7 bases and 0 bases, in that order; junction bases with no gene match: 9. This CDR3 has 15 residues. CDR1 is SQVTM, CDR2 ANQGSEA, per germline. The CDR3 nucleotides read TGCAGCGCTCGGACAGGGGCAAGCGTGAACACTGAAGCTTTCTTT. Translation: CSARTGASVNTEAFF.

In nucleotides, the CDR3 is TGTGCCAGCAGCCACCGCTACGAGCAGTACTTC. Encoded protein: CASSHRYEQYF. V is TRBV12-3 or TRBV12-4 and J is TRBJ2-7, with D hard to call. The CDR3 is 11 residues long. Trimming removed 6 bases from V and 3 bases from J, with 6 bases in between.

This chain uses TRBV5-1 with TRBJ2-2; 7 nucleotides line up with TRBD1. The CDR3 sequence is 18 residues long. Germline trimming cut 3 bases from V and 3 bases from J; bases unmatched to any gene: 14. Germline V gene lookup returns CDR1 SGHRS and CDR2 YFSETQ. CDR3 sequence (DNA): TGCGCCAGCAGCTACTCGACAGGGTTTTGGGCAGACACCGGGGAGCTGTTTTTT. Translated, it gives CASSYSTGFWADTGELFF.

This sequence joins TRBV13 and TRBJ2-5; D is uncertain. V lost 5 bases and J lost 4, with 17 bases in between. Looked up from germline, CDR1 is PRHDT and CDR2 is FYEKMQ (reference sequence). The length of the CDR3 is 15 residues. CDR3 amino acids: CASSPSSGGRETQYF. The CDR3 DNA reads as TGTGCCAGCAGCCCGAGTAGTGGTGGTAGAGAGACCCAGTACTTC.

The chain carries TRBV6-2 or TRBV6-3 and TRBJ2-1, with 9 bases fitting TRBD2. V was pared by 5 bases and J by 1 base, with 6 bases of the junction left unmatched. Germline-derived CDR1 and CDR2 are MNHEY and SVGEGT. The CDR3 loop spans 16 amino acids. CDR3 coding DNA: TGTGCCAGCAGTAGTAATAGCGGGAGTTCCTACAATGAGCAGTTCTTC. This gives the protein CASSSNSGSSYNEQFF.

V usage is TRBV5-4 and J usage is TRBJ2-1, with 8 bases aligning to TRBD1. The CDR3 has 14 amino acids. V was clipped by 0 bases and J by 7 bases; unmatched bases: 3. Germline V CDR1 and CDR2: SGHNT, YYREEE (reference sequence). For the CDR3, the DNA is TGTGCCAGCAGCTTGGGGGGGGACAGGAATGAGCAGTTCTTC. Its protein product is CASSLGGDRNEQFF.

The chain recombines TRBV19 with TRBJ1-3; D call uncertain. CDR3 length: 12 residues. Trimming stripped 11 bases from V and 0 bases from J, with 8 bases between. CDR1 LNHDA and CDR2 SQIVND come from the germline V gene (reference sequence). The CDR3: CAALSSGNTIYF. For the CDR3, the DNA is TGTGCCGCCCTGAGCTCTGGAAACACCATATATTTT.

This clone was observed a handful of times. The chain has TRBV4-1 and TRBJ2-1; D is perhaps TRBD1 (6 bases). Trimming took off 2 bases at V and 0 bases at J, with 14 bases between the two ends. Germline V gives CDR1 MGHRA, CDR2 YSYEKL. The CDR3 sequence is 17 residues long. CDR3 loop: CASSQPPNRASYNEQFF. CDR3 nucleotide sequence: TGCGCCAGCAGCCAACCCCCCAACAGGGCCTCCTACAATGAGCAGTTCTTC.

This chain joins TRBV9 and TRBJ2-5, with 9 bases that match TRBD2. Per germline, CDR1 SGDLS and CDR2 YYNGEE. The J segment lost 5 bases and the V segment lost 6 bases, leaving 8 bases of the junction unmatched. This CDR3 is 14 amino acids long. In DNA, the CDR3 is TGTGCCAGCACCCCGCGGGGGGGTTGGGAGACCCAGTACTTC. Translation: CASTPRGGWETQYF. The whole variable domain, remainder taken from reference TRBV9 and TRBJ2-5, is DSGVTQTPKHLITATGQRVTLRCSPRSGDLSVYWYQQSLDQGLQFLIQYYNGEERAKGNILERFSAQQFPDLHSELNLSSLELGDSALYFCASTPRGGWETQYFGPGTRLLVL.

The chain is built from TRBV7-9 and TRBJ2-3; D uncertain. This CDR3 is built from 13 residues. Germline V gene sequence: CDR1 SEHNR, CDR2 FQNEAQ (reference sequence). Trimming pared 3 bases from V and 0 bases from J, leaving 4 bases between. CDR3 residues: CASSFDSTDTQYF. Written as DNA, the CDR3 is TGTGCCAGCAGCTTTGACAGCACAGATACGCAGTATTTT.

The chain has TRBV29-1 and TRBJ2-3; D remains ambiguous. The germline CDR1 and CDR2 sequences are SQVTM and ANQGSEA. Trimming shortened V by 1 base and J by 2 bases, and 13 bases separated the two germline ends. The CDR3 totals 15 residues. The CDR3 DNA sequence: TGCAGCGTTGAAGGTGGGCAGTCATACACAGATACGCAGTATTTT. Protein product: CSVEGGQSYTDTQYF.